These 13 T cell receptor beta chains were all obtained from the same sample, sequenced in a study of PD-1 blockade in classical Hodgkin lymphoma. All patients relapsed after autologous stem cell transplantation, and brentuximab vedotin exposure varied. TCRdb's table, derived via immunoSEQ multiplex PCR, lists solely in-frame clones and lacks some. This sample has tens of thousands of clones, with roughly nine tenths found just once. Here the sequenced sample was peripheral blood mononuclear cells (PBMCs), taken at baseline. These receptors all come from a human donor with classical Hodgkin lymphoma.

The chain joins TRBV27 to TRBJ2-5; 13 positions agree with TRBD2. The CDR3 is made up of 15 amino acids. Germline V lookup: CDR1 MNHEY, CDR2 SMNVEV (reference sequence). J gave up 5 bases and V 6 bases, and 6 bases lay outside the gene matches. The CDR3 sequence: CASRLLAGGRETQYF. CDR3 DNA: TGTGCCAGCAGACTACTAGCGGGGGGGCGGGAGACCCAGTACTTC.

This clone was detected a few times. The rearrangement joins TRBV19 to TRBJ1-2; 8 nucleotides line up with TRBD1. The CDR3 extends over 16 amino acids. Germline-derived CDR1 and CDR2 are LNHDA and SQIVND (reference sequence). V trimming: 4 bases; J trimming: 2 bases; junction bases outside the gene matches: 9. CDR3 sequence: CASSRTSGGENYGYTF. The CDR3 bases are TGTGCCAGTAGTAGGACCTCAGGGGGCGAGAACTATGGCTACACCTTC.

This chain links TRBV4-2 with TRBJ1-5; D remains unclear. CDR1 LGHNA and CDR2 YNFKEQ come from the germline V gene. CDR3 length equals 13 residues. Trimming left V 5 bases short and J 5 bases short, with 10 bases between. CDR3 in DNA: TGTGCCAGCAGCAGCGGGGTGGATCAGCCCCAGCATTTT. Translated, it gives CASSSGVDQPQHF.

J is TRBJ1-3 and V is TRBV19; D not resolved. Trimming cost V 2 bases and J 7 bases, with 9 bases left between them. The CDR3 covers 13 residues. Germline V gives CDR1 LNHDA, CDR2 SQIVND (reference sequence). CDR3 DNA: TGTGCCAGTAGTATATACACATCGAACACCATATATTTT. Residues: CASSIYTSNTIYF.

The genes are TRBV5-4 and TRBJ1-3; D perhaps matches TRBD1 (6 bases). The CDR3 extends over 17 amino acids. V was clipped by 2 bases and J by 1 base, with 16 bases between them. Germline V gene data show CDR1 as SGHNT and CDR2 as YYREEE (reference sequence). The CDR3 nucleotides are TGTGCCAGCAGCTTTGGGGGGACATCTTTATCTGGAAACACCATATATTTT. Its translation is CASSFGGTSLSGNTIYF. Combining the CDR3 with reference TRBV5-4 and TRBJ1-3 gives the whole variable domain ETGVTQSPTHLIKTRGQQVTLRCSSQSGHNTVSWYQQALGQGPQFIFQYYREEENGRGNFPPRFSGLQFPNYSSELNVNALELDDSALYLCASSFGGTSLSGNTIYFGEGSWLTVV.

The V and J genes are TRBV19 and TRBJ1-3; D call uncertain. Germline loops: CDR1 LNHDA, CDR2 SQIVND (reference sequence). The CDR3 spans 14 residues. Trimming took 3 bases from V and 1 from J, leaving 7 bases between them. CDR3 in amino acids: CASSIQPSGNTIYF. The CDR3, as DNA: TGTGCCAGTAGTATCCAGCCTTCTGGAAACACCATATATTTT.

J is TRBJ2-3 and V is TRBV5-4; D remains ambiguous. Germline values: CDR1 SGHNT, CDR2 YYREEE (reference sequence). Trimming pared 2 bases from V and 2 bases from J, leaving 9 bases between. The CDR3 consists of 14 residues. The CDR3 coding sequence is TGTGCCAGCAGCTTTAGGGAACCCACAGATACGCAGTATTTT. Its translation: CASSFREPTDTQYF.

The chain joins TRBV29-1 to TRBJ2-2, with 9 bases fitting TRBD2. CDR3 length: 16 amino acids. J lost 1 base, V lost 5 bases, and 8 bases had no gene match. Per the germline V gene, CDR1 is SQVTM and CDR2 is ANQGSEA. CDR3 in amino acids: CSVSPTSGMNTGELFF. CDR3 nucleotides: TGCAGCGTTTCCCCGACTAGCGGTATGAACACCGGGGAGCTGTTTTTT.

V is TRBV27 and J is TRBJ1-1; 8 bases are shared with TRBD1. J lost 5 bases, V lost 4 bases, and 9 bases had no gene match. The germline V gene has CDR1 MNHEY and CDR2 SMNVEV (reference sequence). The CDR3 has 15 residues. The CDR3 DNA is TGTGCCAGCAGTTACTTGGGACAGGTGGGAACTGAAGCTTTCTTT. This sequence encodes CASSYLGQVGTEAFF.

The chain carries TRBV15 and TRBJ2-5; D possibly corresponds to TRBD2 (6 bases). The CDR3 is 18 residues long. V was shortened by 1 base and J by 5 bases, with 23 bases between the two germline ends. The germline CDR1 and CDR2 sequences are LNHNV and YYDKDF (reference sequence). The CDR3 region is CATSRGSELGGPSETQYF. Written as DNA, the CDR3 is TGTGCCACCAGCAGAGGCTCGGAATTGGGGGGTCCCTCCGAGACCCAGTACTTC. The variable domain in full, with the rest retrieved from reference TRBV15 and TRBJ2-5, is DAMVIQNPRYQVTQFGKPVTLSCSQTLNHNVMYWYQQKSSQAPKLLFHYYDKDFNNEADTPDNFQSRRPNTSFCFLDIRSPGLGDTAMYLCATSRGSELGGPSETQYFGPGTRLLVL.

A few counts support this clone. The rearrangement joins TRBV9 to TRBJ1-3; a weak D match, TRBD1 (5 bases). The CDR3 length is 14 residues. CDR1 is SGDLS and CDR2 is YYNGEE in the germline V gene. Trimming removed 10 bases from V and 0 bases from J, with 14 bases in between. The CDR3, as DNA: TGTGCCTCCGGGACGGAGAGCTCTGGAAACACCATATATTTT. The encoded protein is CASGTESSGNTIYF.

CDR3 sequence reads: CASSLEQGRQETQYF. The DNA of the CDR3 is TGTGCCAGCAGCTTGGAACAGGGCCGCCAAGAGACCCAGTACTTC. J is TRBJ2-5 and V is TRBV5-5; D is perhaps TRBD1 (6 bases). This CDR3 contains 15 residues. V lost 0 bases and J 1 base, leaving 10 bases between the germline ends. Germline V gene lookup returns CDR1 SGHKS and CDR2 YYEKEE (reference sequence).

The CDR3 protein is CASSQDSGGETNTGELFF. CDR3 bases: TGCGCCAGCAGCCAAGATTCGGGTGGGGAGACGAACACCGGGGAGCTGTTTTTT. V usage is TRBV4-1 and J usage is TRBJ2-2, with a possible D match to TRBD2 (5 bases). The CDR3 spans 18 residues. V lost 0 bases and J 0 bases, leaving 14 bases between the germline ends. From germline, CDR1 is MGHRA and CDR2 YSYEKL.